Below, one T cell receptor (beta chain) is given with its context. This specimen belongs to a study of blood T cells in healthy people across ages. Primers used in a second PCR of roughly 6 to 12 cycles were a sample-barcoded 5' primer and a J-beta primer mix. TCRdb processed the 5' RACE reads anew with MiXCR; each CDR3 protein has one entry. Of 850,000 or so distinct CDR3 sequences listed, 29% are singletons. V gave up 6 bases and J gave up 11 bases; unmatched junction bases: 6. The CDR3 is 11 amino acids. Germline values: CDR1 SGHRS, CDR2 YFSETQ. This sequence was found in a woman older than 75 in good health. This chain connects TRBV5-1 to TRBJ2-5; 8 nucleotides match TRBD1. The material sequenced was blood. In DNA, the CDR3 is TGCGCCAGCACAACAGGGGGTGAGCAGTACTTC. Protein product: CASTTGGEQYF. The variable domain in full, completed from reference TRBV5-1 and TRBJ2-5, reads KAGVTQTPRYLIKTRGQQVTLSCSPISGHRSVSWYQQTPGQGLQFLFEYFSETQRNKGNFPGRFSGRQFSNSRSEMNVSTLELGDSALYLCASTTGGEQYFGPGTRLLVL.